These T cell receptor beta chains were read from a single sample in a study of response to subunit inactivated influenza vaccine. TCRdb reprocessed the RT-PCR reads with MiXCR, giving one entry per CDR3 protein. The table shows over 150,000 distinct CDR3 sequences, with around 11% occurring only once. Sequences were derived from CD8+ T cells sorted from PBMCs, sampled around 2 years after vaccination. The receptors stem from a man in his fifties or sixties who received an inactivated influenza vaccine. The CDR3 runs from the conserved cysteine through the conserved F or W. Each record gives: clone size, V gene, D gene, J gene, CDR3 DNA, CDR3 protein. The D gene is left open where the match is weak. Not every row has a clone size; where given, it reads once, few, many or a size class.

clone_size: few
v_call: TRBV2
d_call: TRBD2
j_call: TRBJ2-3
cdr3_nt: TGTTCCAGCAGCCAGGAGACTAGCGGGATCGGCACAGATACGCAGTATTTT
cdr3_aa: CSSSQETSGIGTDTQYF

clone_size: many
v_call: TRBV29-1
d_call: -
j_call: TRBJ1-1
cdr3_nt: TGCAGCGTTATCGGGAACACTGAAGCTTTCTTT
cdr3_aa: CSVIGNTEAFF

clone_size: -
v_call: TRBV3-1
d_call: TRBD2
j_call: TRBJ2-1
cdr3_nt: TGTGCCAGCACACCGGGGACTAGCGGGGGGGCCTTCTACAATGAGCAGTTCTTC
cdr3_aa: CASTPGTSGGAFYNEQFF

clone_size: few
v_call: TRBV7-2
d_call: -
j_call: TRBJ2-2
cdr3_nt: TGTGCCAGCAGCCCACAGAGCACCGGGGAGCTGTTTTTT
cdr3_aa: CASSPQSTGELFF

clone_size: -
v_call: TRBV28
d_call: -
j_call: TRBJ2-7
cdr3_nt: TGTGCCAGCAGTTTTAACCTGGTCGAGCAGTACTTC
cdr3_aa: CASSFNLVEQYF

clone_size: -
v_call: TRBV4-1
d_call: TRBD1
j_call: TRBJ2-3
cdr3_nt: TGCGCCAGCAGCCAAGAGGACGAAGGGGGCACCAGCCATACGCAGTATTTT
cdr3_aa: CASSQEDEGGTSHTQYF

clone_size: -
v_call: TRBV13
d_call: -
j_call: TRBJ2-6
cdr3_nt: TGTGCCAGCAGCTTTCAGATAACCGGGGCCAACGTCCTGACTTTC
cdr3_aa: CASSFQITGANVLTF

clone_size: -
v_call: TRBV7-8
d_call: -
j_call: TRBJ1-4
cdr3_nt: TGTGCCAGCAGCTTAGGCTCGGTGGGGGTTTATGAAAAACTGTTTTTT
cdr3_aa: CASSLGSVGVYEKLFF

clone_size: few
v_call: TRBV9
d_call: TRBD2
j_call: TRBJ2-4
cdr3_nt: TGTGCCAGCAGCGCAGGCGGGGGGGCGGGAAACATTCAGTACTTC
cdr3_aa: CASSAGGGAGNIQYF

clone_size: many
v_call: TRBV12-3/TRBV12-4
d_call: TRBD1
j_call: TRBJ2-2
cdr3_nt: TGTGCCAGCACTCAGGGGGTTGCGGACACCGGGGAGCTGTTTTTT
cdr3_aa: CASTQGVADTGELFF

clone_size: -
v_call: TRBV27
d_call: -
j_call: TRBJ2-4
cdr3_nt: TGTGCCAGCAGTCCCCAGTTTGCGGGGCAGAGAAACATTCAGTACTTC
cdr3_aa: CASSPQFAGQRNIQYF

clone_size: many
v_call: TRBV2
d_call: TRBD2
j_call: TRBJ2-5
cdr3_nt: TGTGCCAGCAGTGACTCAGGTTGGGAGGGAGAGACCCAGTACTTC
cdr3_aa: CASSDSGWEGETQYF

clone_size: many
v_call: TRBV7-9
d_call: -
j_call: TRBJ2-3
cdr3_nt: TGTGCCAGCAGCTCCAGCGGCGGCACAGATACGCAGTATTTT
cdr3_aa: CASSSSGGTDTQYF

clone_size: -
v_call: TRBV28
d_call: -
j_call: TRBJ2-1
cdr3_nt: TGTGCCAGCAGTTTATCCGTTTTAGGCAATGAGCAGTTCTTC
cdr3_aa: CASSLSVLGNEQFF

clone_size: many
v_call: TRBV5-1
d_call: TRBD1
j_call: TRBJ2-3
cdr3_nt: TGCGCCAGCAGCTTTGTAGGGACAGGAGATACGCAGTATTTT
cdr3_aa: CASSFVGTGDTQYF

clone_size: many
v_call: TRBV6-5
d_call: TRBD2
j_call: TRBJ2-3
cdr3_nt: TGTGCCAGCAGTTACGGGACTAGCTCCACAGATACGCAGTATTTT
cdr3_aa: CASSYGTSSTDTQYF

clone_size: few
v_call: TRBV5-1
d_call: -
j_call: TRBJ1-6
cdr3_nt: TGCGCCAGCAGCTTGGCTGGACCTGTTGGGTCACCCCTCCACTTT
cdr3_aa: CASSLAGPVGSPLHF

clone_size: many
v_call: TRBV2
d_call: -
j_call: TRBJ1-2
cdr3_nt: TGTGCCAGCATGGAACGCCTGGACTATGGCTACACCTTC
cdr3_aa: CASMERLDYGYTF

clone_size: many
v_call: TRBV28
d_call: TRBD2
j_call: TRBJ2-5
cdr3_nt: TGTGCCAGCACCTTGAGTTCTTGGACTAGCGGACAAGAGACCCAGTACTTC
cdr3_aa: CASTLSSWTSGQETQYF

clone_size: -
v_call: TRBV20-1
d_call: -
j_call: TRBJ2-6
cdr3_nt: TGCAGTGCTAGAGATTTCGGGACTGGGGCCAACGTCCTGACTTTC
cdr3_aa: CSARDFGTGANVLTF

clone_size: few
v_call: TRBV12-3/TRBV12-4
d_call: -
j_call: TRBJ1-1
cdr3_nt: TGTGCCAGCAGTATAGGGGGGGGCACTGAAGCTTTCTTT
cdr3_aa: CASSIGGGTEAFF

clone_size: -
v_call: TRBV6-2/TRBV6-3
d_call: -
j_call: TRBJ2-7
cdr3_nt: TGTGCCAGCAGTTACTCATGGTACTACGAGCAGTACTTC
cdr3_aa: CASSYSWYYEQYF

clone_size: few
v_call: TRBV29-1
d_call: TRBD1
j_call: TRBJ2-7
cdr3_nt: TGCAGCGTTCGGGACAGAGATATCTACGAGCAGTACTTC
cdr3_aa: CSVRDRDIYEQYF

clone_size: -
v_call: TRBV5-1
d_call: -
j_call: TRBJ2-1
cdr3_nt: TGCGCCAGCAGCTTACGAGACAGAGCCCACGAGCAGTTCTTC
cdr3_aa: CASSLRDRAHEQFF

clone_size: many
v_call: TRBV29-1
d_call: TRBD1
j_call: TRBJ2-7
cdr3_nt: TGCAGCGTTGAAGATCGGATGGGACAGGGAGCGACCTACGAGCAGTACTTC
cdr3_aa: CSVEDRMGQGATYEQYF

clone_size: few
v_call: TRBV12-3/TRBV12-4
d_call: TRBD2
j_call: TRBJ2-3
cdr3_nt: TGTGCCAGCAGTGACTCCCTAGCGGGAGGCGCAGATACGCAGTATTTT
cdr3_aa: CASSDSLAGGADTQYF

clone_size: -
v_call: TRBV18
d_call: -
j_call: TRBJ1-5
cdr3_nt: TGTGCCAGCTCACCAATGGACAGCCGGCAGCCCCAGCATTTT
cdr3_aa: CASSPMDSRQPQHF

clone_size: -
v_call: TRBV6-5
d_call: -
j_call: TRBJ2-7
cdr3_nt: TGTGCCAGCAGTTACCGCGACAGGCACTCCTACGAGCAGTACTTC
cdr3_aa: CASSYRDRHSYEQYF

clone_size: few
v_call: TRBV11-2
d_call: TRBD1
j_call: TRBJ2-2
cdr3_nt: TGTGCCAGCAGTTCCGGGACAGGGGGCGCGGACACCGGGGAGCTGTTTTTT
cdr3_aa: CASSSGTGGADTGELFF

clone_size: few
v_call: TRBV6-5
d_call: -
j_call: TRBJ2-1
cdr3_nt: TGTGCCAGCAGTTACTCGTCGGGGGATTACAATGAGCAGTTCTTC
cdr3_aa: CASSYSSGDYNEQFF

clone_size: many
v_call: TRBV6-2/TRBV6-3
d_call: -
j_call: TRBJ2-7
cdr3_nt: TGTGCCAGCAGCCAGCGGGTGGCGTCCGAGCAGTACTTC
cdr3_aa: CASSQRVASEQYF

clone_size: few
v_call: TRBV6-5
d_call: -
j_call: TRBJ1-1
cdr3_nt: TGTGCCAGCAGTTACTCGAAGCCGGGGTTCACTGAAGCTTTCTTT
cdr3_aa: CASSYSKPGFTEAFF

clone_size: -
v_call: TRBV5-6
d_call: TRBD2
j_call: TRBJ2-7
cdr3_nt: TGTGCCAGCAGCATCGGGACTACAAACGAGCAGTACTTC
cdr3_aa: CASSIGTTNEQYF

clone_size: few
v_call: TRBV28
d_call: TRBD1
j_call: TRBJ2-7
cdr3_nt: TGTGCCAGCAGTTTAACGGCAGGGGGCTACGAGCAGTACTTC
cdr3_aa: CASSLTAGGYEQYF

clone_size: few
v_call: TRBV24-1
d_call: TRBD1
j_call: TRBJ2-7
cdr3_nt: TGTGCCGCCCCGGGACAGGGGTTTGGTCGGGTCTTTTACGAGCAGTACTTC
cdr3_aa: CAAPGQGFGRVFYEQYF

clone_size: many
v_call: TRBV7-9
d_call: -
j_call: TRBJ2-3
cdr3_nt: TGTGCCAGCAGCCCCCCAATCACAGATACGCAGTATTTT
cdr3_aa: CASSPPITDTQYF

clone_size: many
v_call: TRBV12-3/TRBV12-4
d_call: -
j_call: TRBJ2-7
cdr3_nt: TGTGCCAGCAGTTTGGGGGACTACGAGCAGTACTTC
cdr3_aa: CASSLGDYEQYF

clone_size: medium-sized
v_call: TRBV12-3/TRBV12-4
d_call: TRBD2
j_call: TRBJ2-3
cdr3_nt: TGTGCCAGCAGTTCCACTAGCGGGGGGGCGACAGATACGCAGTATTTT
cdr3_aa: CASSSTSGGATDTQYF

clone_size: -
v_call: TRBV30
d_call: -
j_call: TRBJ2-1
cdr3_nt: TGTGCCTGGAGTGTATATCGGGACACTTCTTTCTTC
cdr3_aa: CAWSVYRDTSFF

clone_size: few
v_call: TRBV3-1
d_call: -
j_call: TRBJ1-6
cdr3_nt: TGTGCCAGCAGCCAAGAGGAGACGCCCTATGCGCCCCTCCACTTT
cdr3_aa: CASSQEETPYAPLHF